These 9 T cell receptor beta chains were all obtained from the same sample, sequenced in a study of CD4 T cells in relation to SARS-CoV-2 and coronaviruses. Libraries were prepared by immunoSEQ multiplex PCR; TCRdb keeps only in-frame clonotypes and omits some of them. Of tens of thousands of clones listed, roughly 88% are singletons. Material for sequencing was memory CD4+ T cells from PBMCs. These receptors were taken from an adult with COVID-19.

The DNA of the CDR3 is TGTGCCAGCAGCAACCCCCCAGGTAACACTGAAGCTTTCTTT. Its protein is CASSNPPGNTEAFF. The chain recombines TRBV11-3 with TRBJ1-1; D unresolved. This CDR3 has 14 residues. V was shortened by 5 bases and J by 2 bases, with 12 bases between the two germline ends. Germline V CDR1 and CDR2: SGHNT, YENEEA.

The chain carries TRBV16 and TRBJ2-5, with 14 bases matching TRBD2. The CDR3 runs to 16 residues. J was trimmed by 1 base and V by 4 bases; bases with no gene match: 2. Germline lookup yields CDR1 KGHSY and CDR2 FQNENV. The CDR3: CASSPGLAGGQETQYF. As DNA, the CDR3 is TGTGCCAGCAGCCCAGGACTAGCGGGGGGCCAAGAGACCCAGTACTTC.

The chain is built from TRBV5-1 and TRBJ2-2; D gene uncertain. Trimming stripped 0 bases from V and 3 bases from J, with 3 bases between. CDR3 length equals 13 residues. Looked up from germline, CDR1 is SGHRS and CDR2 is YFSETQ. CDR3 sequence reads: CASSLGHTGELFF. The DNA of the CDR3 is TGCGCCAGCAGCTTGGGACACACCGGGGAGCTGTTTTTT. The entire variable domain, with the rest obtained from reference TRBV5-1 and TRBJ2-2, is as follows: KAGVTQTPRYLIKTRGQQVTLSCSPISGHRSVSWYQQTPGQGLQFLFEYFSETQRNKGNFPGRFSGRQFSNSRSEMNVSTLELGDSALYLCASSLGHTGELFFGEGSRLTVL.

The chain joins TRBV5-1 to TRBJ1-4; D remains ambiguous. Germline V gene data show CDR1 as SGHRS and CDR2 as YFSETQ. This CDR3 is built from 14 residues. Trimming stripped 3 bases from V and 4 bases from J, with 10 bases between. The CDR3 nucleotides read TGCGCCAGCAGCTCGACCGTGGGTAATGAAAAACTGTTTTTT. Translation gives CASSSTVGNEKLFF.

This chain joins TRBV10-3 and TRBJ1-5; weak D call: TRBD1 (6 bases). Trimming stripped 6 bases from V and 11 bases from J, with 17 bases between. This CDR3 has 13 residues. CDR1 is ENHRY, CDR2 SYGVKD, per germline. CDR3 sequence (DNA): TGTGCCATCAGGGACAGCAAAGAAAGGTCCCAGCATTTT. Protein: CAIRDSKERSQHF.

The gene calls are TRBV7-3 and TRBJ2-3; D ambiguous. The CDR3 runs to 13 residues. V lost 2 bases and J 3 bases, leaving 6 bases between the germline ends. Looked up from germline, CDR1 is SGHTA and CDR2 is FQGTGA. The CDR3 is CASSLDGTDTQYF. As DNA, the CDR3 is TGTGCCAGCAGCTTAGACGGGACAGATACGCAGTATTTT.

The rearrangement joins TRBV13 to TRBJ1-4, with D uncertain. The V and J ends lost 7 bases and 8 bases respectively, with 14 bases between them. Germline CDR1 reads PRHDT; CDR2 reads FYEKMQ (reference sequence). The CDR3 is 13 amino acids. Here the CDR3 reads CASTLRRGEKLFF. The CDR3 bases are TGTGCCAGCACCCTTAGGCGCGGGGAAAAACTGTTTTTT.

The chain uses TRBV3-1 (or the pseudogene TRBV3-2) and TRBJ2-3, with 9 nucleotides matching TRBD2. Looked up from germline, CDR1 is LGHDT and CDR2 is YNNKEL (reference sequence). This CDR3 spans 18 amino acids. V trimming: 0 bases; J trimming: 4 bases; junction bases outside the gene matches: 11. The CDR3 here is CASSQDQTPRGGSDTQYF. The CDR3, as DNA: TGTGCCAGCAGCCAAGATCAGACCCCGCGGGGGGGCTCAGATACGCAGTATTTT.

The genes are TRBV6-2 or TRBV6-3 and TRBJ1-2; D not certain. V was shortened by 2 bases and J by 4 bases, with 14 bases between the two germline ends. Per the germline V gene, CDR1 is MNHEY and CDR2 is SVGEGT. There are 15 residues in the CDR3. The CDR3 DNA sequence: TGTGCCAGCAGTTACCCCCCTCGGACGGGCTATGGCTACACCTTC. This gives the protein CASSYPPRTGYGYTF.